This T cell receptor (beta chain) is from a study of blood T cell repertoires in COVID-19. Overall study: There were acute and convalescent COVID-19 samples, and they came from the United States, Italy and Spain. PBMCs, B-cell-depleted T cells, or T cells were the source of the cDNA or gDNA that made up the material.

How the authors handled the data: From reference gene primer amplification, estimates of nucleated cell counts were derived. The method was immunoSEQ multiplex PCR; TCRdb's version includes in-frame clones alone and lacks a portion of them. V and J calls and clone size follow that table, whereas D and trimming were derived from the DNA. The sample includes about 120,000 clones, roughly 90% of them seen just once. Sample: peripheral blood. This clonotype originated in a human donor with acute or convalescent COVID-19. The donor label of this sample is uncertain.

This CDR3 is CASSDGLAGDENEQFF. Written as DNA, the CDR3 is TGTGCCAGCAGTGACGGGCTAGCGGGGGATGAGAATGAGCAGTTCTTC. The chain links TRBV25-1 to TRBJ2-1; 10 positions match TRBD2. Germline-derived CDR1 and CDR2 are MGHDK and SYGVNS. The CDR3 covers 16 residues. Trimming removed 3 bases from V and 7 bases from J; junction bases left unmatched: 9. Filled out from reference TRBV25-1 and TRBJ2-1, the complete variable domain reads EADIYQTPRYLVIGTGKKITLECSQTMGHDKMYWYQQDPGMELHLIHYSYGVNSTEKGDLSSESTVSRIRTEHFPLTLESARPSHTSQYLCASSDGLAGDENEQFFGPGTRLTVL.